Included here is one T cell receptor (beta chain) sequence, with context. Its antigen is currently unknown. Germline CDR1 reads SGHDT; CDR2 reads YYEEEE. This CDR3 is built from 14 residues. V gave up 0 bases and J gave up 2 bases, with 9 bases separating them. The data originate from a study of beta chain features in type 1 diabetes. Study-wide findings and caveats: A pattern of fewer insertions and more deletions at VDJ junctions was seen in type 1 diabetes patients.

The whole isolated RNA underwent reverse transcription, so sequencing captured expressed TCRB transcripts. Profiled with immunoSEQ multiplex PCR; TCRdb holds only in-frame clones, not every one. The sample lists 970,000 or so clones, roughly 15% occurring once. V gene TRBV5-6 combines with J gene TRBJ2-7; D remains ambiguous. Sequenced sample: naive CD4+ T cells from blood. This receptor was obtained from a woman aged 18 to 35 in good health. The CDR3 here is CASSLGLQTYEQYF. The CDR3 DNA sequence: TGTGCCAGCAGCTTGGGACTCCAAACCTACGAGCAGTACTTC.